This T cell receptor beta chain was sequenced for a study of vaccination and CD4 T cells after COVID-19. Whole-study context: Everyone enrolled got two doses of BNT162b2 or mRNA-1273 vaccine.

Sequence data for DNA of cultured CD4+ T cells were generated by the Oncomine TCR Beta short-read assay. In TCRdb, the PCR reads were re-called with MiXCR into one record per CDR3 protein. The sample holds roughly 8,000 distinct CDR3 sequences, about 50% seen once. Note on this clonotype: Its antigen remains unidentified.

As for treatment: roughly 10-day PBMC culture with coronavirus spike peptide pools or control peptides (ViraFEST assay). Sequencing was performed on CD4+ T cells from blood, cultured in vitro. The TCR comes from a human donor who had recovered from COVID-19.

The CDR3 protein is CSASMGLAGTDTQYF. CDR3 coding DNA: TGCAGTGCTAGTATGGGACTAGCGGGCACAGATACGCAGTATTTT. The chain couples TRBV20-1 to TRBJ2-3; 11 nucleotides agree with TRBD2. V lost 3 bases to trimming and J lost 1 base; unmatched junction nucleotides: 3. There are 15 residues in the CDR3. Germline CDR1 reads DFQATT; CDR2 reads SNEGSKA (reference sequence).